The rows below give T cell receptor beta chains drawn from one sample of a study of shared clonotypes between healthy human individuals. Method: immunoSEQ multiplex PCR; TCRdb's copy keeps in-frame clones and lacks some. The repertoire holds over a million clones, with about 98.5% as singletons. Source material: naive CD4+ T cells sorted from blood. These receptors all come from a man aged 25-45 years in good health. Each CDR3 is given with its conserved first and last residue. A D gene is named only where the DNA matches it firmly. The size of a clone is reported for some rows only, either as once, few or many, or as a class for expanded clones.

14	.	.	TRBV7-7	TRBJ2-7	TGTGCTAGCAGCCCCTCACAGGTATCCTACGAGCAGTACTTC	CASSPSQVSYEQYF
15	TRBD2	.	TRBV18	TRBJ2-1	TGTGCCAGCTCACCGCGGGGGGGGACGTACAATGAGCAGTTCTTC	CASSPRGGTYNEQFF
14	.	.	TRBV7-2	TRBJ2-7	TGTGCCAGCAGCTTTTCGGGCCAGTCCTACGAGCAGTACTTC	CASSFSGQSYEQYF
13	TRBD1	.	TRBV5-4	TRBJ1-2	TGTGCCTCAAAGAGGGGACAGTCCAATGGCTACACCTTC	CASKRGQSNGYTF
14	TRBD1	.	TRBV2	TRBJ1-1	TGTGCCAGGATGCGAGACAGGGCAAACACTGAAGCTTTCTTT	CARMRDRANTEAFF
12	TRBD1	.	TRBV28	TRBJ2-1	TGTGCCAGCAGTTTTGACAGGGGGCAGCAGTTCTTC	CASSFDRGQQFF
14	.	.	TRBV7-8	TRBJ2-7	TGTGCCAGCAGCTTAGCAACTGGGACCTACGAGCAGTACTTC	CASSLATGTYEQYF
13	.	once	TRBV5-1	TRBJ2-1	TGCGCCAGCAGCTTGGCCGCTGGGGTTGAGCAGTTCTTC	CASSLAAGVEQFF
21	TRBD2	.	TRBV14	TRBJ2-3	TGTGCCAGCAGCCAAGAAATCTGGGCCCCTGGGACTAGCGGGAGTATTGATACGCAGTATTTT	CASSQEIWAPGTSGSIDTQYF
18	TRBD2	.	TRBV30	TRBJ2-1	TGTGCCTGGACAGGGACAGGTTTGTCACTAGCGGGACGCGATGAGCAGTTCTTC	CAWTGTGLSLAGRDEQFF
17	TRBD1	.	TRBV28	TRBJ1-4	TGTGCCAGCAGTCCGCCCCGACAGGGCTTCTCTAATGAAAAACTGTTTTTT	CASSPPRQGFSNEKLFF
16	.	.	TRBV6-6	TRBJ2-7	TGTGCCAGCAGTCATACCGAAGGCCGGGCGCTTTACGAGCAGTACTTC	CASSHTEGRALYEQYF
14	TRBD1	.	TRBV5-1	TRBJ2-7	TGCGCCAGCAGCCACGAGCTGACAGGGGGCGAGCAGTACTTC	CASSHELTGGEQYF
14	.	.	TRBV7-8	TRBJ2-7	TGTGCCAGCAGCAGGACTACCCAGCTCTACGAGCAGTACTTC	CASSRTTQLYEQYF
16	TRBD1	once	TRBV28	TRBJ2-7	TGTGCCAGCAGGATCCGCTACTGGGACAGGGACTACGAGCAGTACTTC	CASRIRYWDRDYEQYF
13	.	.	TRBV18	TRBJ2-5	TGTGCCAGCTCACCAATGGGGGCAGAGACCCAGTACTTC	CASSPMGAETQYF
16	.	.	TRBV6-1	TRBJ2-1	TGTGCCAGCAGTGTTGGGTGGCTAGTGGGCCCCAATGAGCAGTTCTTC	CASSVGWLVGPNEQFF
11	.	.	TRBV19	TRBJ1-2	TGTGCCACGCTATGGGGTAAAGGCTACACCTTC	CATLWGKGYTF
13	.	.	TRBV5-1	TRBJ1-2	TGCGCCAGCAGCCCGACGATGGGGGGCGGCTACACCTTC	CASSPTMGGGYTF
14	.	.	TRBV9	TRBJ2-1	TGTGCCAGCAGCGTCCGTAGCCAAAACAATGAGCAGTTCTTC	CASSVRSQNNEQFF
16	.	.	TRBV5-6	TRBJ1-5	TGTGCCAGCAGCCCAGGGACTCCTGGTCCCAATCAGCCCCAGCATTTT	CASSPGTPGPNQPQHF
15	TRBD1	.	TRBV7-9	TRBJ2-7	TGTGCCAGCAGCTTAGAAGGACAGGGGGCGCGGGAGCAGTACTTC	CASSLEGQGAREQYF
13	.	once	TRBV19	TRBJ1-1	TGTGCCAGTACGGAGAGTATGAACACTGAAGCTTTCTTT	CASTESMNTEAFF
12	TRBD2	.	TRBV10-1	TRBJ2-3	TGCGCCAGCAGTGAAGGGACTAGGGCTTTGCATTTT	CASSEGTRALHF
13	.	once	TRBV7-3	TRBJ1-1	TGTGCCAGCTCAAACAGGGAAAGCACTGAAGCTTTCTTT	CASSNRESTEAFF
14	TRBD1	.	TRBV27	TRBJ1-1	TGTGCCAGCAGTACCAGGACAGGGAACACTGAAGCTTTCTTT	CASSTRTGNTEAFF
15	.	.	TRBV6-5	TRBJ2-3	TGTGCCAGCAGTTCGGGCAATTGGGGCACAGATACGCAGTATTTT	CASSSGNWGTDTQYF
15	.	.	TRBV5-1	TRBJ2-2	TGCGCCAGCCTTCCGACAGGTCCGAACACCGGGGAGCTGTTTTTT	CASLPTGPNTGELFF
16	TRBD1	once	TRBV29-1	TRBJ1-4	TGCAGCGTTGACAGGGGACAGGGGGCCGATGGGGAAAAACTGTTTTTT	CSVDRGQGADGEKLFF
14	.	.	TRBV29-1	TRBJ1-2	TGCAGCGCCGTTGAGCTACAGGGTAGTTATGGCTACACCTTC	CSAVELQGSYGYTF
13	TRBD1	.	TRBV2	TRBJ2-5	TGTGCCAGCACCACCGGGACAGGGAATTTTCGGTACTTC	CASTTGTGNFRYF
14	.	once	TRBV10-3	TRBJ2-3	TGTGCCATCAGCGGGCGCGGGCCGGCAGATACGCAGTATTTT	CAISGRGPADTQYF